The subject of this entry is one T cell receptor (beta chain). In TCRdb, the multiplex PCR reads were re-called with MiXCR into one record per CDR3 protein. Among about 100,000 distinct CDR3 sequences, 21% were seen once, and the ten largest hold approximately 1.2%. The CDR3 loop spans 18 amino acids. Germline V lookup: CDR1 LGHDT, CDR2 YNNKEL (reference sequence). The V gene lost 0 bases and the J gene lost 3 bases, with 19 bases spanning the gap. The record originates from a study of breast tumors, draining lymph nodes, adjacent tissues. Breast cancer patients provided tissue from their axillary draining lymph nodes.

V is TRBV3-1 and J is TRBJ2-3; D possibly uses TRBD1 or TRBD2 (5 bases each). Input material: axillary lymph node tissue. The sequence was obtained from a female donor with breast cancer. Some clones in this sample may be carry-over from other donors' samples. CDR3 coding DNA: TGTGCCAGCAGCCAAGATGGGGGACCGGGGCTAGATACAGATACGCAGTATTTT. It specifies CASSQDGGPGLDTDTQYF.